This TCR beta chain was sequenced in a study of tumor-infiltrating lymphocytes in primary liver carcinoma. A primer in the constant region served to generate TCR beta cDNA from 500 ng of total RNA. It was through three nested multiplex PCR rounds of slightly modified ARM-PCR that TCR beta libraries arose. It was with TRBV1-TRBV30 forward primers and a C-beta reverse primer that the first two PCR rounds were run, at around 11 cycles each. TCRdb analysed the multiplex PCR reads with MiXCR anew, one entry per CDR3 protein. The sample lists around 80,000 distinct CDR3 sequences, 60% to 75% occurring once. The CDR3 covers 15 residues. CDR1 and CDR2 (germline): SGHNT, YYREEE (reference sequence). V trimming: 7 bases; J trimming: 7 bases; junction bases outside the gene matches: 11. Taking 20-30 mg of unsorted bulk tissue, the authors co-extracted RNA and DNA. As for this clonotype: Because it lacks the conserved phenylalanine or tryptophan at the end, this CDR3 is likely a read error.

Sequencing was carried out using liver tumor tissue from sampling region 1. Subset noted: tumor region T1, superior pole. The chain couples TRBV5-4 to TRBJ2-1; TRBD2 aligns across 10 bases. The receptor's source is a man aged 35 to 55 with primary liver carcinoma and hepatitis B virus infection. CDR3 protein: CASGPLAGDVNEQFL. In DNA form, the CDR3 reads TGTGCCAGCGGCCCGCTAGCGGGAGACGTGAATGAGCAGTTCCTC.